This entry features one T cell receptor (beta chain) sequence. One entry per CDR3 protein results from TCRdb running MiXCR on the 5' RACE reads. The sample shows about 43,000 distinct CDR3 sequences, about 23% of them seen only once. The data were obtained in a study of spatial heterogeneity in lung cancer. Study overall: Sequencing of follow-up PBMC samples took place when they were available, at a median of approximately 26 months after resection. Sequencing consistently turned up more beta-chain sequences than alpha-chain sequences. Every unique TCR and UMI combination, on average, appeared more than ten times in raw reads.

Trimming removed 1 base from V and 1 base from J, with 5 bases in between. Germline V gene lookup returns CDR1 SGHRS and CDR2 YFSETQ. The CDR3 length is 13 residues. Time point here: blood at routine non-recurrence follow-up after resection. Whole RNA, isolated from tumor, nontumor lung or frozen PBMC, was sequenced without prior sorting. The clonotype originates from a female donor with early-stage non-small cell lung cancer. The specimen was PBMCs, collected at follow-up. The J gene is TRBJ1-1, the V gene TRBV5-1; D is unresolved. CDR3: CASSLMGNTEAFF. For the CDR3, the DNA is TGCGCCAGCAGCTTGATGGGGAACACTGAAGCTTTCTTT. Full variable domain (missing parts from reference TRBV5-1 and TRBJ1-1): KAGVTQTPRYLIKTRGQQVTLSCSPISGHRSVSWYQQTPGQGLQFLFEYFSETQRNKGNFPGRFSGRQFSNSRSEMNVSTLELGDSALYLCASSLMGNTEAFFGQGTRLTVV.